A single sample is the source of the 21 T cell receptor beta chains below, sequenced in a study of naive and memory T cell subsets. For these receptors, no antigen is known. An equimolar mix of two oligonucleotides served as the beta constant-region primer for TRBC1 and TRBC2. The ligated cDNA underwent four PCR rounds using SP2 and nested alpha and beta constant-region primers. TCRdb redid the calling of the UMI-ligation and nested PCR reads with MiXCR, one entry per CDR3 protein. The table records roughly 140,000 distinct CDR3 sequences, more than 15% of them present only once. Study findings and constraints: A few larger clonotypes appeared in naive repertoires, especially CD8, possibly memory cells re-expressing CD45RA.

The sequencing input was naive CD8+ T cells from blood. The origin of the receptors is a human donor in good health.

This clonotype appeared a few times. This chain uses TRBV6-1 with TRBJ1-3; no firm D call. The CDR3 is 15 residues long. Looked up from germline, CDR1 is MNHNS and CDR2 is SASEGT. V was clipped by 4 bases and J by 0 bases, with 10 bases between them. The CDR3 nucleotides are TGTGCCAGCAGTGGAGAGATAGTCTCTGGAAACACCATATATTTT. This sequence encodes CASSGEIVSGNTIYF.

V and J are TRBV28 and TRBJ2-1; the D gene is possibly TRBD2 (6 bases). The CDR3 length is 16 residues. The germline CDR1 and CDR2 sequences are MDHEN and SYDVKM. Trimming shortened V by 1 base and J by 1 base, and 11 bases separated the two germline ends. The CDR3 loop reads CASSLLGGRSYNEQFF. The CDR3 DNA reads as TGTGCCAGCAGTTTATTGGGAGGAAGGTCCTACAATGAGCAGTTCTTC.

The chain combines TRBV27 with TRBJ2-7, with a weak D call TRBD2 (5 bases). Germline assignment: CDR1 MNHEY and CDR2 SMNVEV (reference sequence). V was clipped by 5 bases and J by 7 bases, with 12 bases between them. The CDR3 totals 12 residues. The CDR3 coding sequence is TGTGCCAGCAGTCCAATACCGGGGGAGCAGTACTTC. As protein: CASSPIPGEQYF.

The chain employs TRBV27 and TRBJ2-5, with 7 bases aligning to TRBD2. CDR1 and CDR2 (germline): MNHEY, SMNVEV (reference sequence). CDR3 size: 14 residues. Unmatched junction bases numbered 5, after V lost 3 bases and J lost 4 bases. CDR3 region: CASSFGGGAETQYF. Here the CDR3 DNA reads TGTGCCAGCAGTTTCGGGGGAGGGGCAGAGACCCAGTACTTC.

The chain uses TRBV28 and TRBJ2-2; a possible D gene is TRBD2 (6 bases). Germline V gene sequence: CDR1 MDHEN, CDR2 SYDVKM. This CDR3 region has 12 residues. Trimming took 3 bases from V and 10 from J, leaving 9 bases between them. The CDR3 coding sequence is TGTGCCAGCAGTTTGGGGGGTCCGGAGCTGTTTTTT. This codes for CASSLGGPELFF.

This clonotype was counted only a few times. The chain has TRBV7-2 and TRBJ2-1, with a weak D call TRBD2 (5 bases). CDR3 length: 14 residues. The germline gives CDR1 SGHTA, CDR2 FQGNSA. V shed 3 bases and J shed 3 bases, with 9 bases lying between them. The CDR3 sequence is CASSFVGLYNEQFF. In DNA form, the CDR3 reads TGTGCCAGCAGCTTCGTTGGACTCTACAATGAGCAGTTCTTC. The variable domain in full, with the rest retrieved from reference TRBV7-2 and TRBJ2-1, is GAGVSQSPSNKVTEKGKDVELRCDPISGHTALYWYRQSLGQGLEFLIYFQGNSAPDKSGLPSDRFSAERTGGSVSTLTIQRTQQEDSAVYLCASSFVGLYNEQFFGPGTRLTVL.

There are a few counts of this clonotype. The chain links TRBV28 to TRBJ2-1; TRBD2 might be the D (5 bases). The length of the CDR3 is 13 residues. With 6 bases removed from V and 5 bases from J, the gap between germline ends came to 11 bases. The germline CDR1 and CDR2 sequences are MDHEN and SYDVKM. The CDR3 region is CASSRRYDNEQFF. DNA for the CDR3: TGTGCCAGCAGCAGGAGGTACGACAATGAGCAGTTCTTC.

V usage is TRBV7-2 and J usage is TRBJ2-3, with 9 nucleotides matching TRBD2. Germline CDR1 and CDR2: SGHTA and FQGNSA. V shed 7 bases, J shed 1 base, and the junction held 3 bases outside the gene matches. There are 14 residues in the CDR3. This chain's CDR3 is CASKWTSGTDTQYF. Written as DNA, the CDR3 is TGTGCCAGCAAGTGGACTAGCGGCACAGATACGCAGTATTTT.

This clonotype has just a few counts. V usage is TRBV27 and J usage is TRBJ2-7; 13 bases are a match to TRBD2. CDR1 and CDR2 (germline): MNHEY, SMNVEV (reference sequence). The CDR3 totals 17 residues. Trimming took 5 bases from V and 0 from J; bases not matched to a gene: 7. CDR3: CASSGGLAGAFSYEQYF. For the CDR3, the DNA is TGTGCCAGCAGTGGAGGACTAGCGGGAGCCTTCTCCTACGAGCAGTACTTC.

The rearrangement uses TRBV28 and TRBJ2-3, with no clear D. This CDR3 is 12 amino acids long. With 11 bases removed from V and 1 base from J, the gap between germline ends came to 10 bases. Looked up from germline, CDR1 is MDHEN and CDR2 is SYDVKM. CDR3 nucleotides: TGTGCCTCGAGGCCCGGCACAGATACGCAGTATTTT. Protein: CASRPGTDTQYF.

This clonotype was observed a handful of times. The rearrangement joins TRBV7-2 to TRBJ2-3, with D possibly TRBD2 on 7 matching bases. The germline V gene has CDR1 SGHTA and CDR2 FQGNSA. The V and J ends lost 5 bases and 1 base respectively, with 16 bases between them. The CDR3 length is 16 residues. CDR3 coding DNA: TGTGCCAGCAGCCTCACATGGGGGGGCGGCACAGATACGCAGTATTTT. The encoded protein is CASSLTWGGGTDTQYF.

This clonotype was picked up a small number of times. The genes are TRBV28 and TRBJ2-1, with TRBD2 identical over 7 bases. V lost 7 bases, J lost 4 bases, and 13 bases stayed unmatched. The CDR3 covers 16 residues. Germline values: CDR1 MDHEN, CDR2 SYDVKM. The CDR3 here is CASIDRAGEPYNEQFF. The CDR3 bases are TGTGCCAGCATCGACCGGGCGGGAGAACCATACAATGAGCAGTTCTTC.

CDR3 sequence: CASSDRVLSNEQFF. The CDR3 coding sequence is TGTGCCAGTAGTGACAGGGTCTTAAGCAATGAGCAGTTCTTC. V and J are TRBV19 and TRBJ2-1; 7 bases align to TRBD1. There are 14 residues in the CDR3. Germline CDR1 is LNHDA and CDR2 is SQIVND (reference sequence). V lost 5 bases to trimming and J lost 6 bases; unmatched junction nucleotides: 7. Full variable domain (missing parts from reference TRBV19 and TRBJ2-1): DGGITQSPKYLFRKEGQNVTLSCEQNLNHDAMYWYRQDPGQGLRLIYYSQIVNDFQKGDIAEGYSVSREKKESFPLTVTSAQKNPTAFYLCASSDRVLSNEQFFGPGTRLTVL.

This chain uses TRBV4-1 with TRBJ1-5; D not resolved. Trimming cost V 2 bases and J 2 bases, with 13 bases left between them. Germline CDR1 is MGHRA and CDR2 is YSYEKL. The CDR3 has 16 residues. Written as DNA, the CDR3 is TGCGCCAGCAGCCAACTTGAAGGAGTTGGCAATCAGCCCCAGCATTTT. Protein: CASSQLEGVGNQPQHF.

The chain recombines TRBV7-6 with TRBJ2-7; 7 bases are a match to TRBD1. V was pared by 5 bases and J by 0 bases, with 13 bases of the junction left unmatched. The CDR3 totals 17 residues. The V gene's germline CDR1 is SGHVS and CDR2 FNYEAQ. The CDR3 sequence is CASSIDIGGPDSYEQYF. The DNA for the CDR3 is TGTGCCAGCAGCATAGATATAGGGGGCCCAGACTCCTACGAGCAGTACTTC.

Here the CDR3 DNA reads TGCAGCGTTGTTATGGGGACTAGCGGGGGTAGCTCCTACAATGAGCAGTTCTTC. Translation: CSVVMGTSGGSSYNEQFF. V and J are TRBV29-1 and TRBJ2-1; 14 bases line up with TRBD2. The CDR3 is made up of 18 amino acids. Trimming at V came to 4 bases and at J to 0 bases, leaving 8 bases not matched to a gene. Germline CDR1 SQVTM, CDR2 ANQGSEA.

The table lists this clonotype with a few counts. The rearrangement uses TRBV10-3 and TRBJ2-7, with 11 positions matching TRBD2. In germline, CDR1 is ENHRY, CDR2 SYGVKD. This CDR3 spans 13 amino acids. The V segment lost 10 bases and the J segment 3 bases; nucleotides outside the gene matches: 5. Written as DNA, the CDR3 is TGTGCCACTACGACTAGCGGGAACTACGAGCAGTACTTC. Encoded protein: CATTTSGNYEQYF.

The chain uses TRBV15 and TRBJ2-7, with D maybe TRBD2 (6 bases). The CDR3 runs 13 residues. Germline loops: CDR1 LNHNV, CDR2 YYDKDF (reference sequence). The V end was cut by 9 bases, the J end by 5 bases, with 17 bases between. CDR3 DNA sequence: TGTGCCACTAACGAGGAGGGTTCCCACGAGCAGTACTTC. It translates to CATNEEGSHEQYF. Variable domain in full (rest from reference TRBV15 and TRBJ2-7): DAMVIQNPRYQVTQFGKPVTLSCSQTLNHNVMYWYQQKSSQAPKLLFHYYDKDFNNEADTPDNFQSRRPNTSFCFLDIRSPGLGDTAMYLCATNEEGSHEQYFGPGTRLTVT.

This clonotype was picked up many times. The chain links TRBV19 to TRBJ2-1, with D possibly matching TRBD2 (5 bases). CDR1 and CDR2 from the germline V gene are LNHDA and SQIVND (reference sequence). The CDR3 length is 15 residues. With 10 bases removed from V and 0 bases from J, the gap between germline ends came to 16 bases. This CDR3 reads CATALESGSYNEQFF. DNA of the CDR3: TGTGCCACCGCACTAGAGTCTGGCTCCTACAATGAGCAGTTCTTC.

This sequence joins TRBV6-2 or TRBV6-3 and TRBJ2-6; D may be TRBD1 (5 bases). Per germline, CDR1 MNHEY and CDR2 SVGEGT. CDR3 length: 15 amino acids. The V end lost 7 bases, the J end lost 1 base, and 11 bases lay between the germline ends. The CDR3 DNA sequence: TGTGCCAGCATATTAGGGGTTTCTGGGGCCAACGTCCTGACTTTC. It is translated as CASILGVSGANVLTF.

The CDR3 is CASSLFLKGDIQYF. CDR3 bases: TGTGCCAGCAGTTTATTCTTAAAGGGGGACATTCAGTACTTC. The chain combines TRBV28 with TRBJ2-4; the D gene is possibly TRBD1 (6 bases). The CDR3 contains 14 residues. The germline V and J ends were trimmed by 1 base and 8 bases, with 12 bases remaining between them. The V gene's germline CDR1 is MDHEN and CDR2 SYDVKM. The whole variable domain, remainder taken from reference TRBV28 and TRBJ2-4, is DVKVTQSSRYLVKRTGEKVFLECVQDMDHENMFWYRQDPGLGLRLIYFSYDVKMKEKGDIPEGYSVSREKKERFSLILESASTNQTSMYLCASSLFLKGDIQYFGAGTRLSVL.